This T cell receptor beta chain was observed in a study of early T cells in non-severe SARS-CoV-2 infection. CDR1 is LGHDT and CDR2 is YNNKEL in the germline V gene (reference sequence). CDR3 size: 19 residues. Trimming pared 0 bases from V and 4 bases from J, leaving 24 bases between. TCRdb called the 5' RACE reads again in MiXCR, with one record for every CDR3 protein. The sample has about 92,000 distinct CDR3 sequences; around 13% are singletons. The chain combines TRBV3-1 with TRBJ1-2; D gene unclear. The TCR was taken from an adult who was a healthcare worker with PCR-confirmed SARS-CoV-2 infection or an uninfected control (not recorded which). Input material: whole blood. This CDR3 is CASSQDLGGLARPSYGYTF. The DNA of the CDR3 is TGTGCCAGCAGCCAAGATCTCGGTGGACTTGCCAGGCCCTCCTATGGCTACACCTTC.